The present T cell receptor beta chain was sequenced within a study of T cell responses to AZD1222 COVID-19 vaccine. Study-wide points: After two AZD1222 doses, spike-specific TCR breadth and depth rose versus day 0. Every sample of the repertoires postdated the peak T cell response.

V was clipped by 3 bases and J by 8 bases, with 10 bases between them. Germline lookup yields CDR1 KGHSH and CDR2 LQKENI. The CDR3 totals 12 residues. TCRdb's table, derived via immunoSEQ multiplex PCR, lists solely in-frame clones and lacks some. The repertoire holds roughly 130,000 clones, with roughly 85% as singletons. In regard to this clone: The antigen is not known.

V is TRBV18 and J is TRBJ1-2, with D maybe TRBD1 (5 bases). This clonotype originated in an adult in good health. Here the sequenced sample was peripheral blood, taken on day 0 of AZD1222 vaccination. CDR3 amino acids: CASSPGGGGYTF. The CDR3 coding sequence is TGTGCCAGCTCACCCGGGGGTGGCGGCTACACCTTC.